The 27 T cell receptor beta chains below all came from one sample that was sequenced in a study of monozygotic twins with inflammatory bowel disease. TCRdb reprocessed the 5' RACE reads, keeping one entry per CDR3 protein, no DNA. The specimen's table records around 140,000 distinct CDR3 sequences. What was sequenced was blood. The receptors shown here come from a human donor with ulcerative colitis or Crohn's disease, or a healthy co-twin of an affected twin (not recorded which).

CDR3 residues: CASSQTSGIWNTEAFF. The genes are TRBV14 and TRBJ1-1; the TCRdb D gene call, TRBD1, has no DNA to confirm it. This CDR3 contains 16 residues. CDR1 and CDR2 from the germline V gene are SGHDN and FVKESK.

This rearrangement joins TRBV12-3 or TRBV12-4 to TRBJ1-2. The CDR3 contains 12 residues. The CDR3 sequence is CASSLSSYGYTF.

CDR3 residues: CASNPRDILAYEQYF. The chain has TRBV11-2 and TRBJ2-7; TCRdb gives TRBD1 as the D gene, but with no DNA this cannot be confirmed. This CDR3 comprises 15 residues. CDR1 and CDR2 from the germline V gene are SGHAT and FQNNGV. Based on the CDR3 plus reference TRBV11-2 and TRBJ2-7, the full variable domain is EAGVAQSPRYKIIEKRQSVAFWCNPISGHATLYWYQQILGQGPKLLIQFQNNGVVDDSQLPKDRFSAERLKGVDSTLKIQPAKLEDSAVYLCASNPRDILAYEQYFGPGTRLTVT.

The rearrangement uses TRBV27 and TRBJ2-7; absent DNA, TCRdb's TRBD1 call cannot be checked. The CDR3 is 13 residues long. The germline CDR1 and CDR2 sequences are MNHEY and SMNVEV (reference sequence). The CDR3 here is CASSLWGGEEQYF.

CDR3 protein: CASSQGQGGEQFF. The chain joins TRBV3-1 to TRBJ2-1; without DNA, the TCRdb call of TRBD1 cannot be checked. The CDR3 spans 13 residues. Germline CDR1 is LGHDT and CDR2 is YNNKEL (reference sequence).

The chain couples TRBV18 to TRBJ1-1; the TCRdb D gene call, TRBD1, has no DNA to confirm it. This CDR3 region has 16 residues. The germline V gene has CDR1 KGHSH and CDR2 LQKENI. The CDR3: CASSPTRGQGVTEAFF.

The V gene is TRBV20-1, the J gene TRBJ2-1; the TCRdb call, TRBD2, lacks DNA for checking. This CDR3 has 14 amino acids. CDR1 and CDR2 from the germline V gene are DFQATT and SNEGSKA (reference sequence). CDR3 loop: CSARLAGGNNEQFF.

The J gene is TRBJ2-7, the V gene TRBV20-1; TCRdb selects TRBD2, and the lack of DNA leaves this call unchecked. CDR3 size: 15 residues. Germline loops: CDR1 DFQATT, CDR2 SNEGSKA (reference sequence). This chain's CDR3 is CSASVPGLAGDEQYF.

This rearrangement joins TRBV5-1 to TRBJ1-5. There are 13 residues in the CDR3. Germline CDR1 is SGHRS and CDR2 is YFSETQ. This CDR3 is CASSVISDQPQHF.

The genes are TRBV21-1 and TRBJ2-3; TCRdb indicates TRBD1, and absent DNA this call remains unverified. TRBV21-1 is a recognized pseudogene. CDR3 size: 17 residues. The CDR3 protein is CASSKCGTGTLTDTQYF.

This chain links TRBV28 with TRBJ2-7; TCRdb picks TRBD1, but there is no DNA to check that call. The CDR3 extends over 12 amino acids. CDR1 is MDHEN, CDR2 SYDVKM, per germline. The CDR3 protein is CASSPQGFKQYF.

V and J are TRBV6-5 and TRBJ1-1. This CDR3 has 14 residues. Germline loops: CDR1 MNHEY, CDR2 SVGAGI. CDR3 sequence: CASSYSGGWPEAFF.

The gene calls are TRBV9 and TRBJ2-7; the D call of TRBD1 rests on TCRdb alone, since no DNA is present to check it. The CDR3 is 18 residues long. CDR1 and CDR2 from the germline V gene are SGDLS and YYNGEE. The CDR3 loop reads CASSVHPTGRSISYEQYF.

The chain joins TRBV5-1 to TRBJ2-2; without DNA, the TCRdb call of TRBD2 cannot be checked. This CDR3 spans 15 amino acids. The germline V gene has CDR1 SGHRS and CDR2 YFSETQ. The CDR3 spells CASRSSGRDTGELFF.

V gene TRBV3-1 combines with J gene TRBJ1-6; checking the TCRdb D call of TRBD1 is not possible without DNA. The germline gives CDR1 LGHDT, CDR2 YNNKEL (reference sequence). This CDR3 region has 15 residues. The CDR3 spells CASSPQRGPDSPLHF.

The chain uses TRBV29-1 and TRBJ2-3; the D gene TCRdb calls, TRBD2, cannot be checked with no DNA. Germline CDR1 and CDR2: SQVTM and ANQGSEA. This CDR3 is built from 14 residues. The CDR3 sequence is CSVGTSGSSDTQYF.

The chain employs TRBV5-1 and TRBJ2-1; no DNA is available, so the TRBD1 call from TCRdb remains unchecked. The CDR3 spans 13 residues. Germline V lookup: CDR1 SGHRS, CDR2 YFSETQ. CDR3 sequence reads: CASSFTGGDEQFF.

The chain combines TRBV7-3 with TRBJ2-1. This CDR3 comprises 15 residues. The germline gives CDR1 SGHTA, CDR2 FQGTGA. The CDR3 loop is CASSLIITDYNEQFF.

The chain links TRBV29-1 to TRBJ2-7; lacking DNA, the TRBD2 call made by TCRdb goes unchecked. The CDR3 sequence is 14 residues long. Germline V gives CDR1 SQVTM, CDR2 ANQGSEA. This CDR3 reads CSISGLAGSYEQYF.

J is TRBJ2-6 and V is TRBV4-3; the D call of TRBD1 rests on TCRdb alone, since no DNA is present to check it. From germline, CDR1 is LGHNA and CDR2 YSLEER. The CDR3 runs to 17 residues. The CDR3 region is CASSPIRGLSGANVLTF.

The genes are TRBV20-1 and TRBJ2-5; TCRdb reports TRBD2, a call that lacks DNA to check it against. The CDR3 consists of 15 residues. Germline V gene sequence: CDR1 DFQATT, CDR2 SNEGSKA (reference sequence). The chain's CDR3 is CSATRPSGRWETQYF.

V and J are TRBV5-1 and TRBJ2-3; TCRdb picks TRBD2, but there is no DNA to check that call. Germline values: CDR1 SGHRS, CDR2 YFSETQ. The CDR3 is 15 residues long. CDR3 in amino acids: CASSLEGFPTDTQYF.

The chain couples TRBV28 to TRBJ2-3; TCRdb returns TRBD1, unconfirmable since there is no DNA. This CDR3 region has 14 residues. Germline-derived CDR1 and CDR2 are MDHEN and SYDVKM. The CDR3 is CASSIQQGAATQYF.

This chain joins TRBV7-2 and TRBJ2-3; TCRdb returns TRBD1, unconfirmable since there is no DNA. Germline CDR1 and CDR2: SGHTA and FQGNSA. CDR3 length: 16 amino acids. This chain's CDR3 is CASSRQTGGFTDTQYF.

The chain recombines TRBV6-2 or TRBV6-3 with TRBJ1-2; TCRdb names TRBD1, which stays unverified in the absence of DNA. Germline V gives CDR1 MNHEY, CDR2 SVGEGT. This CDR3 is built from 15 residues. CDR3 sequence reads: CASSYVGQSFYGYTF.

The gene calls are TRBV5-5 and TRBJ2-3; checking the TCRdb D call of TRBD1 is not possible without DNA. The CDR3 extends over 14 amino acids. The germline V gene has CDR1 SGHKS and CDR2 YYEKEE (reference sequence). CDR3 residues: CASSTLGGMDTQYF.

The V and J genes are TRBV11-2 and TRBJ2-3; TCRdb picks TRBD2, but there is no DNA to check that call. This CDR3 has 15 amino acids. Germline values: CDR1 SGHAT, CDR2 FQNNGV. The CDR3 loop reads CASSLAGHSTDTQYF.